A single sample is the source of the 15 T cell receptor beta chains below, sequenced in a study of blood T cell repertoires in COVID-19. Here immunoSEQ multiplex PCR was the method, and the copy in TCRdb shows in-frame clones only, minus some. The sample consists of under 250,000 clones, around 86% of them appearing once. Sequenced input: peripheral blood. These receptors originate from a man older than 75 with acute or convalescent COVID-19.

The V gene is TRBV28, the J gene TRBJ1-2, with a possible D match to TRBD1 (6 bases). The CDR3 is made up of 14 amino acids. Germline CDR1 is MDHEN and CDR2 is SYDVKM. V lost 1 base and J 3 bases, leaving 9 bases between the germline ends. The CDR3 spells CASSLLAGDYGYTF. The CDR3 coding sequence is TGTGCCAGCAGTTTATTGGCAGGGGACTATGGCTACACCTTC.

The chain links TRBV7-2 to TRBJ2-3; weak D call: TRBD1 (5 bases). V shed 5 bases and J shed 4 bases, with 13 bases lying between them. This CDR3 comprises 14 residues. Germline V gene data show CDR1 as SGHTA and CDR2 as FQGNSA. CDR3 DNA sequence: TGTGCCAGCAGCGATCGACAGTTGCCAGATACGCAGTATTTT. It is translated as CASSDRQLPDTQYF.

V gene TRBV3-1 (or the pseudogene TRBV3-2) combines with J gene TRBJ1-1; D unclear. The CDR3 has 15 residues. Trimming cost V 2 bases and J 1 base, with 11 bases left between them. Germline V gives CDR1 LGHDT, CDR2 YNNKEL (reference sequence). CDR3 sequence (DNA): TGTGCCAGCAGCCAAAAGGAGACGGCGAACACTGAAGCTTTCTTT. The encoded protein is CASSQKETANTEAFF.

The gene calls are TRBV5-1 and TRBJ1-3, with 10 bases aligning to TRBD1. This CDR3 has 16 amino acids. CDR1 and CDR2 from the germline V gene are SGHRS and YFSETQ. The trim removed 4 bases at V and 4 bases at J, leaving 8 bases unmatched. CDR3 coding DNA: TGCGCCAGCAGCCTCAGACAGGGGGCGTCCGGAAACACCATATATTTT. Translating it yields CASSLRQGASGNTIYF.

The V gene is TRBV6-1, the J gene TRBJ2-3, with TRBD2 matching over 10 bases. The CDR3 has 17 amino acids. V shed 4 bases, J shed 4 bases, and the junction held 11 bases outside the gene matches. Germline V gives CDR1 MNHNS, CDR2 SASEGT. Here the CDR3 DNA reads TGTGCCAGCAGTGTACCTAGCGGGGGCCTGTCGCCAGATACGCAGTATTTT. Protein: CASSVPSGGLSPDTQYF.

The genes are TRBV3-1 (or the pseudogene TRBV3-2) and TRBJ1-1; D unclear. The CDR3 covers 15 residues. Germline V gene data show CDR1 as LGHDT and CDR2 as YNNKEL (reference sequence). With 4 bases removed from V and 4 bases from J, the gap between germline ends came to 16 bases. CDR3 region: CASSRGGSEITEAFF. Written as DNA, the CDR3 is TGTGCCAGCAGCCGAGGTGGTTCAGAGATCACTGAAGCTTTCTTT.

The V and J genes are TRBV4-3 and TRBJ2-3, with 9 bases matching TRBD2. CDR1 is LGHNA and CDR2 is YSLEER in the germline V gene. This CDR3 region has 18 residues. With 0 bases clipped from V and 4 bases from J, the junction kept 11 bases outside the gene matches. The CDR3 loop reads CASSQDISGGPRADTQYF. The CDR3 DNA is TGCGCCAGCAGCCAAGATATCAGCGGGGGGCCAAGGGCAGATACGCAGTATTTT.

The rearrangement uses TRBV3-1 (or the pseudogene TRBV3-2) and TRBJ2-7, with 8 bases identical to TRBD2. This CDR3 is 15 amino acids long. The germline CDR1 and CDR2 sequences are LGHDT and YNNKEL (reference sequence). With V trimmed by 4 bases and J by 5 bases, 10 bases remained unmatched. In nucleotides, the CDR3 is TGTGCCAGCAGCCCGGGTGGGACTAGGGGCAACGAGCAGTACTTC. This encodes CASSPGGTRGNEQYF.

The chain recombines TRBV6-5 with TRBJ2-1, with D possibly matching TRBD1 (6 bases). Germline-derived CDR1 and CDR2 are MNHEY and SVGAGI. The V gene lost 0 bases and the J gene lost 4 bases, with 10 bases spanning the gap. The CDR3 is 15 residues long. CDR3 coding DNA: TGTGCCAGCAGTTACTCGGGGGCGATGTACAATGAGCAGTTCTTC. This translates into CASSYSGAMYNEQFF.

V gene TRBV6-5 combines with J gene TRBJ2-3, with 9 bases fitting TRBD1. This CDR3 is 14 amino acids long. V shed 2 bases, J shed 4 bases, and the junction held 1 base outside the gene matches. Germline-derived CDR1 and CDR2 are MNHEY and SVGAGI. This CDR3 is CASSYGTGSDTQYF. CDR3 sequence (DNA): TGTGCCAGCAGTTACGGGACAGGGTCAGATACGCAGTATTTT.

The chain employs TRBV28 and TRBJ1-1, with D possibly TRBD1 on 6 matching bases. CDR1 and CDR2 (germline): MDHEN, SYDVKM. The CDR3 is made up of 11 amino acids. CDR3 residues: CATQGNTEAFF. In nucleotides, the CDR3 is TGTGCGACACAGGGGAACACTGAAGCTTTCTTT.

This clone has just one count. The genes are TRBV25-1 and TRBJ2-1; TRBD2 aligns across 15 bases. This CDR3 has 13 amino acids. Germline CDR1 reads MGHDK; CDR2 reads SYGVNS. The J segment lost 7 bases and the V segment lost 10 bases, leaving 2 bases of the junction unmatched. The CDR3, as DNA: TGTGCCATCGGACTAGCGGGGGGGAATGAGCAGTTCTTC. Amino acids: CAIGLAGGNEQFF.

This chain uses TRBV28 with TRBJ1-2, with a possible D match to TRBD1 (5 bases). The CDR3 is 16 residues long. V was trimmed by 6 bases and J by 1 base, leaving 18 bases between them. CDR1 MDHEN and CDR2 SYDVKM come from the germline V gene. This CDR3 reads CASSPPSGAINYGYTF. The CDR3 DNA reads as TGTGCCAGCAGCCCTCCAAGTGGGGCGATTAACTATGGCTACACCTTC.

The chain uses TRBV7-9 and TRBJ1-3; TRBD1 agrees at 7 bases. CDR1 and CDR2 from the germline V gene are SEHNR and FQNEAQ (reference sequence). The CDR3 has 18 amino acids. Losses at the gene ends were 2 bases for V and 2 bases for J; bases not matched to a gene: 12. In DNA form, the CDR3 reads TGTGCCAGCAGCTTAAATAGATTTCGCAGGGGGGCTGGAAACACCATATATTTT. Translated: CASSLNRFRRGAGNTIYF. The full variable domain, completed using reference TRBV7-9 and TRBJ1-3, is DTGVSQNPRHKITKRGQNVTFRCDPISEHNRLYWYRQTLGQGPEFLTYFQNEAQLEKSRLLSDRFSAERPKGSFSTLEIQRTEQGDSAMYLCASSLNRFRRGAGNTIYFGEGSWLTVV.

This rearrangement joins TRBV19 to TRBJ1-1, with D possibly TRBD1 on 6 matching bases. The V and J ends lost 5 bases and 11 bases respectively, with 24 bases between them. Germline assignment: CDR1 LNHDA and CDR2 SQIVND (reference sequence). This CDR3 spans 15 amino acids. The CDR3 spells CASSRIPRDGDKAFF. CDR3 nucleotides: TGTGCCAGTAGTCGAATTCCCCGGGACGGGGACAAGGCTTTCTTT. Full variable domain (outside the CDR3, taken from reference TRBV19 and TRBJ1-1): DGGITQSPKYLFRKEGQNVTLSCEQNLNHDAMYWYRQDPGQGLRLIYYSQIVNDFQKGDIAEGYSVSREKKESFPLTVTSAQKNPTAFYLCASSRIPRDGDKAFFGQGTRLTVV.